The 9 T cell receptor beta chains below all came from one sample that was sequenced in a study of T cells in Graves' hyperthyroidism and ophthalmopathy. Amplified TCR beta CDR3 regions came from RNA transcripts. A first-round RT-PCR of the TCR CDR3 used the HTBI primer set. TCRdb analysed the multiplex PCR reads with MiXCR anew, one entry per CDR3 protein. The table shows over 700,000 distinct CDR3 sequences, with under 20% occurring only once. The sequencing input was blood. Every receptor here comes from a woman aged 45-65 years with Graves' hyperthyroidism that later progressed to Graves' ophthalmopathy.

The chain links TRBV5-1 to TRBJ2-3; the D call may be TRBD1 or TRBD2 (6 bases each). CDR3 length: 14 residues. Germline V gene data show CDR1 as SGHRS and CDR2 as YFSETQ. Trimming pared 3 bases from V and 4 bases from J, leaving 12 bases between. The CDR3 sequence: CASSSEGGPDTQYF. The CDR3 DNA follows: TGCGCCAGCAGCTCGGAGGGGGGCCCAGATACGCAGTATTTT.

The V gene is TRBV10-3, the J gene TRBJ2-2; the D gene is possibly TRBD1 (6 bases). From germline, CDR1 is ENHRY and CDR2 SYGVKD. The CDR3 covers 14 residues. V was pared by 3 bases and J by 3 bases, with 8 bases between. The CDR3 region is CAISEQGYTGELFF. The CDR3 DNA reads TGTGCCATCAGTGAACAGGGTTACACCGGGGAGCTGTTTTTT.

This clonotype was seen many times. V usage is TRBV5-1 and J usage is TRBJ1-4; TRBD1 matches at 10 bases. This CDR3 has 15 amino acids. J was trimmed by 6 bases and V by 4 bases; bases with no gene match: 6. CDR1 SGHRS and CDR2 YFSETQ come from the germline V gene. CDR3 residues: CASSQPDRGDEKLFF. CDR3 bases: TGCGCCAGCAGCCAACCGGACAGGGGGGATGAAAAACTGTTTTTT.

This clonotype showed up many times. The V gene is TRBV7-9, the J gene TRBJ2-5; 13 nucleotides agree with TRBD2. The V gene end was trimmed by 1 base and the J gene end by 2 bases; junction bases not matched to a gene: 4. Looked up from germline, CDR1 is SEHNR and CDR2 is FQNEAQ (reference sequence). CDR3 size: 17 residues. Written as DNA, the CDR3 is TGTGCCAGCAGCTTAGGACTAGCGGGGGGCAAGCAAGAGACCCAGTACTTC. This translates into CASSLGLAGGKQETQYF.

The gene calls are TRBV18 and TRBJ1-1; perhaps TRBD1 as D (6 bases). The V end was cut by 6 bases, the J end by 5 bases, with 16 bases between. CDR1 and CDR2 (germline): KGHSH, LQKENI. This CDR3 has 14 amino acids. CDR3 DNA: TGTGCCAGCTCCCCCGACAGGCTTACGACTGAAGCTTTCTTT. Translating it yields CASSPDRLTTEAFF.

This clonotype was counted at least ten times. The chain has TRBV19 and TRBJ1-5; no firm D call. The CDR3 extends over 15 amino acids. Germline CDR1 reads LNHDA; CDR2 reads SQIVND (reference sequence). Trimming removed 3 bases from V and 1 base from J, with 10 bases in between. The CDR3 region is CASSMERVSNQPQHF. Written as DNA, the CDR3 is TGTGCCAGTAGTATGGAGAGGGTGAGCAATCAGCCCCAGCATTTT.

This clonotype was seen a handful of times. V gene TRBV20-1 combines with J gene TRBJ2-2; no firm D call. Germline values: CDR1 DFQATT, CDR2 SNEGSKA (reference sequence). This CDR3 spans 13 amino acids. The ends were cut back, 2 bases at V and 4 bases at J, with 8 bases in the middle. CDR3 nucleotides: TGCAGTGCTAGACCCTTATTCACCGGGGAGCTGTTTTTT. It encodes CSARPLFTGELFF.

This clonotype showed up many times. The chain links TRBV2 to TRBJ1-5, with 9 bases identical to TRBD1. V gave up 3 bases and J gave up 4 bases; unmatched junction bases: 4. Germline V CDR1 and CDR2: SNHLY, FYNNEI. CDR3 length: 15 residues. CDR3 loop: CASSDPGQGNQPQHF. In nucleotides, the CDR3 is TGTGCCAGCAGTGACCCGGGACAGGGTAATCAGCCCCAGCATTTT. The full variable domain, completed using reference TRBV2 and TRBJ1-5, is EPEVTQTPSHQVTQMGQEVILRCVPISNHLYFYWYRQILGQKVEFLVSFYNNEISEKSEIFDDQFSVERPDGSNFTLKIRSTKLEDSAMYFCASSDPGQGNQPQHFGDGTRLSIL.

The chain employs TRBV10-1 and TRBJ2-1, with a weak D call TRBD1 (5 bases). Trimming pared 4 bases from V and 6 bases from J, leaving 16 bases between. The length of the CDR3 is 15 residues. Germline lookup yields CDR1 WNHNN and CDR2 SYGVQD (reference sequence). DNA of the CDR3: TGCGCCAGCAGTGTAGCCGCAGGGAAATCCAATGAGCAGTTCTTC. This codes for CASSVAAGKSNEQFF.